The present T cell receptor (beta chain) was sequenced within a study of regulatory T cells in long-lasting Graves disease. The sample's time point: newly diagnosed GD, antithyroid drugs for less than 3 months. The TCR library was made from RNA extracted from PBMCs. TCR beta libraries were built with iRepertoire HTBI primers and Arm-PCR of CDR3 regions. From the multiplex PCR reads, TCRdb called clonotypes with MiXCR, one entry per CDR3 protein. The sample records about 540,000 distinct CDR3 sequences, roughly 14% being singletons. As to this clonotype: Its antigen is unknown.

General study findings and limits: Among persistent patients, a larger number of public clonotypes were shared (around 2,700) than among newly diagnosed patients (around 980).

In addition, the sample was reused for a study of T cells in Graves' hyperthyroidism and ophthalmopathy. That work states: Stable Graves' hyperthyroidism meant no ophthalmopathy progression within 18 months. Initially, a first-round RT-PCR of the TCR CDR3 employed the HTBI primer set.

The sequence was collected from a man aged 25-45 years with Graves disease. The sample in question was peripheral blood mononuclear cells (PBMCs), obtained at new diagnosis, from a patient treated with antithyroid drugs.

CDR3 bases: TGTGCCATCAGTGAGTCGGCGGGACTGATGTTCTTC. Encoded protein: CAISESAGLMFF. The rearrangement joins TRBV10-3 to TRBJ2-1; tentative D call: TRBD2 (6 bases). Germline loops: CDR1 ENHRY, CDR2 SYGVKD. This CDR3 region has 12 residues. Trimming cost V 0 bases and J 15 bases, with 12 bases left between them.